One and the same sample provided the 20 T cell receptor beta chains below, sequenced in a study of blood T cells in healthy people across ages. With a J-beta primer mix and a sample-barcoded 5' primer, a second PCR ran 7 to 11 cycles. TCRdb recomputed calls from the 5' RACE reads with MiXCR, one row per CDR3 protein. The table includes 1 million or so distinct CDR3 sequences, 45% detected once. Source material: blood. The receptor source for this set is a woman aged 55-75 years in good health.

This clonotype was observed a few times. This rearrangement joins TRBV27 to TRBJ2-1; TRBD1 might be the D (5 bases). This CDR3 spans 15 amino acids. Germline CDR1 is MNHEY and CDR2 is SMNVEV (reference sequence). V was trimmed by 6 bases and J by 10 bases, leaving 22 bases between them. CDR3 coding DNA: TGTGCCAGCAGATTGGGGCACCGGACACTTCAAGAGCAGTTCTTC. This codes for CASRLGHRTLQEQFF.

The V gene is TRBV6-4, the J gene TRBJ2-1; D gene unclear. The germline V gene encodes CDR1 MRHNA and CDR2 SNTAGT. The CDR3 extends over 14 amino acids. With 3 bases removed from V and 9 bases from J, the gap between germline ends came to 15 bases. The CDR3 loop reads CASSEVATFAEQFF. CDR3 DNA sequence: TGTGCCAGCAGTGAGGTTGCTACCTTTGCTGAGCAGTTCTTC.

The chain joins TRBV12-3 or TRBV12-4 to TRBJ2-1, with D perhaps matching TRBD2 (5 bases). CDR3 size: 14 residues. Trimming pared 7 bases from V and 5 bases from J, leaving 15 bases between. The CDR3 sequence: CASTRGRWDNEQFF. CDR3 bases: TGTGCCAGCACCCGGGGTAGATGGGACAATGAGCAGTTCTTC.

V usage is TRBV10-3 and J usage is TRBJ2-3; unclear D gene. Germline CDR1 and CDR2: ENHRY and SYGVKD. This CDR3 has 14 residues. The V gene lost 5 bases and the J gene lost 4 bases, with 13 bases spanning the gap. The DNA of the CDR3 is TGTGCCATCAGTTTTGATTCGAGTCCAGATACGCAGTATTTT. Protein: CAISFDSSPDTQYF.

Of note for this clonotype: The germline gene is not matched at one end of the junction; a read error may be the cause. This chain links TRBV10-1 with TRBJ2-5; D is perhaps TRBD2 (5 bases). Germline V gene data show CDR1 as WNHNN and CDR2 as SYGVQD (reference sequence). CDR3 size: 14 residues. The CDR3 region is CASNESEPPGEQYF. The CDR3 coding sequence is TGCGCCAGCAATGAGTCGGAACCACCTGGGGAGCAGTACTTC.

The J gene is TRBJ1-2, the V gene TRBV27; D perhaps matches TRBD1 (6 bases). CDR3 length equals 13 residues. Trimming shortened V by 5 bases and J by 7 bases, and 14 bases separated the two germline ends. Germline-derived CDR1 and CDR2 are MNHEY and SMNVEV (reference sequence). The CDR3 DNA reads TGTGCCAGCAGTCCTACAGGGAAGGTTGGCTACACCTTC. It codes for CASSPTGKVGYTF.

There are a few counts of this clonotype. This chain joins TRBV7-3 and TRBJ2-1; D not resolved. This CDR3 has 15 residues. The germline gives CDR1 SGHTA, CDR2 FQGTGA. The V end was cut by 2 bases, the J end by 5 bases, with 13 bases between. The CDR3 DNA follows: TGTGCCAGCAGCTTACTTTCCTCTTTAAACAATGAGCAGTTCTTC. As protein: CASSLLSSLNNEQFF.

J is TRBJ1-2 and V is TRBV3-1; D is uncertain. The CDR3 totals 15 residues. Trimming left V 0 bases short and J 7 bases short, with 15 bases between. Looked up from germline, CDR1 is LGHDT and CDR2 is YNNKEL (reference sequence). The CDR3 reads CASSQDNGRMSGYTF. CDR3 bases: TGTGCCAGCAGCCAAGATAACGGCAGGATGAGTGGCTACACCTTC.

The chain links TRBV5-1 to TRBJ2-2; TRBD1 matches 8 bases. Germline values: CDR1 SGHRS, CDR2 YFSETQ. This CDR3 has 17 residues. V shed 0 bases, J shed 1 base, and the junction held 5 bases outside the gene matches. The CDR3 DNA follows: TGCGCCAGCAGCTTGGGGAAGGGACAGGTGAACACCGGGGAGCTGTTTTTT. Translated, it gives CASSLGKGQVNTGELFF.

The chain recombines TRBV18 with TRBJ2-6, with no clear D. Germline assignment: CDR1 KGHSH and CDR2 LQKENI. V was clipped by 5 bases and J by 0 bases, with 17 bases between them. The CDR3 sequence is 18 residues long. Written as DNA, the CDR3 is TGTGCCAGCTCAACTATTGGGCTTACCGGCTCTGGGGCCAACGTCCTGACTTTC. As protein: CASSTIGLTGSGANVLTF.

The CDR3: CASSKSDGYNEQYF. As DNA, the CDR3 is TGTGCCAGCAGCAAGAGTGACGGCTACAATGAGCAGTACTTC. V gene TRBV11-3 combines with J gene TRBJ2-1; D gene uncertain. The DNA matches TRBJ2-7 better at its end, which makes the J call doubtful. This CDR3 region has 14 residues. Germline V lookup: CDR1 SGHNT, CDR2 YENEEA.

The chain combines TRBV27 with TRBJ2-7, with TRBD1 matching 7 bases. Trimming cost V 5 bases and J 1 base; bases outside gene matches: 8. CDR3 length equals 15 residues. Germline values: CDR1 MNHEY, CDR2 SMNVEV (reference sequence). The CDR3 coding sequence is TGTGCCAGCAGTACTCAAGGGGACAGATCCTACGAGCAGTACTTC. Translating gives CASSTQGDRSYEQYF.

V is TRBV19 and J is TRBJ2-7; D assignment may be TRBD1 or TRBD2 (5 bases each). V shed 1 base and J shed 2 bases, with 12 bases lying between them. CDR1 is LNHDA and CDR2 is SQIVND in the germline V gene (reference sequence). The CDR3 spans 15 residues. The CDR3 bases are TGTGCCAGTAGTATAGCCGAGGGGACGACCTACGAGCAGTACTTC. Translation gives CASSIAEGTTYEQYF.

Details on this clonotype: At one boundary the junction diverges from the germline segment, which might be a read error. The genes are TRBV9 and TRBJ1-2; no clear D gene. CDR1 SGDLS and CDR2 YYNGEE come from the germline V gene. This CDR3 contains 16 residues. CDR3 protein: CAGSQSSVAAAYGYTF. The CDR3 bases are TGTGCCGGCAGCCAAAGCAGCGTAGCGGCAGCCTATGGCTACACCTTC.

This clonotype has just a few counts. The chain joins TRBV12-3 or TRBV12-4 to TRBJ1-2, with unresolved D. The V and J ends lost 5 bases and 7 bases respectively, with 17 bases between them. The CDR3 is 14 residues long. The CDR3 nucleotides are TGTGCCAGCAGTCCCGGCCAAGCCGGCCTTGGCTACACCTTC. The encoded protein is CASSPGQAGLGYTF.

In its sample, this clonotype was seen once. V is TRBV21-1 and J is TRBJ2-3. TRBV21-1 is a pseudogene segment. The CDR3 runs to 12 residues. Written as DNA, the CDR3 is TGTGCCAGCAGCAAAGTGGGGGATACGCAGTATTTT. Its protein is CASSKVGDTQYF.

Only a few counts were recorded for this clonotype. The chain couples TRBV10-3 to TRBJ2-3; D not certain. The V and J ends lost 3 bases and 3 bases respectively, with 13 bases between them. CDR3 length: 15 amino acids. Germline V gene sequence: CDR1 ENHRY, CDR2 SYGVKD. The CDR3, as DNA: TGTGCCATCAGTGAAGGGCCCCCGAGGACAGATACGCAGTATTTT. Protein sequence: CAISEGPPRTDTQYF.

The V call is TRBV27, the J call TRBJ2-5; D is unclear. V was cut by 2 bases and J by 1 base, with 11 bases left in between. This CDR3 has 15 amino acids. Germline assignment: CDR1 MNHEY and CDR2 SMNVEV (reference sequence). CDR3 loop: CASSLGISSQETQYF. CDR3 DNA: TGTGCCAGCAGTTTAGGTATCAGTAGCCAAGAGACCCAGTACTTC.

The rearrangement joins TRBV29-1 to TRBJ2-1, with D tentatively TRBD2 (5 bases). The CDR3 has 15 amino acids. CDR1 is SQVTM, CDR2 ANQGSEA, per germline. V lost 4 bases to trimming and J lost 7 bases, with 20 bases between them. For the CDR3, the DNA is TGCAGCGTTGTTGAGAAAGCGGTCCTCATGAATGAGCAGTTCTTC. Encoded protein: CSVVEKAVLMNEQFF.

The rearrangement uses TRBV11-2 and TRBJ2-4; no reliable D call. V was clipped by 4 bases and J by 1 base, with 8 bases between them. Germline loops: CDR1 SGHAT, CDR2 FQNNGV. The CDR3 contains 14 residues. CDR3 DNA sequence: TGTGCCAGCAGCTCGGACGGCGCCAAAAACATTCAGTACTTC. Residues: CASSSDGAKNIQYF.